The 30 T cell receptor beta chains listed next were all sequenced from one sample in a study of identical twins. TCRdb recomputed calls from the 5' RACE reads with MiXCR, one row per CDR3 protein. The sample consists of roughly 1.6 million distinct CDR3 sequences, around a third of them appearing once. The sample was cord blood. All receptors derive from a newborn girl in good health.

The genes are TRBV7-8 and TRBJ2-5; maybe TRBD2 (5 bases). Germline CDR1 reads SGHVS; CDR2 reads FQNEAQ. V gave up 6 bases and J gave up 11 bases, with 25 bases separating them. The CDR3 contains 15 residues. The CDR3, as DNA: TGTGCCAGCAGGACCGACGGGATAAACTACAATGAGCAGTACTTC. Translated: CASRTDGINYNEQYF.

The CDR3 DNA reads TGTGCCAGTACTCCCGAGTTTTCGGACTCCTACGAGCAGTACTTC. Its protein product is CASTPEFSDSYEQYF. The rearrangement joins TRBV19 to TRBJ2-7; D gene ambiguous. The CDR3 loop spans 15 amino acids. The germline V gene has CDR1 LNHDA and CDR2 SQIVND (reference sequence). V was pared by 7 bases and J by 0 bases, with 16 bases between.

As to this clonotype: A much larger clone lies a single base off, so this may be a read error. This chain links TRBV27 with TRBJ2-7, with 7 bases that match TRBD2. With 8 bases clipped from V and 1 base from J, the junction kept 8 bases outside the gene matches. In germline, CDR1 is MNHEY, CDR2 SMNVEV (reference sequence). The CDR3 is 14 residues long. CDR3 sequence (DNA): TGTGCCAGCGGTCGCTGGACTAGTTCCTACGAGCAGTACTTC. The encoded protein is CASGRWTSSYEQYF.

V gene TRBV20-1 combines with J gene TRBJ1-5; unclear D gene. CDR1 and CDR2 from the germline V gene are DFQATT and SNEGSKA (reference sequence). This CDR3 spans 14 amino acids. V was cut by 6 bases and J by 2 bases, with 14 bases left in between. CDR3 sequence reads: CSAIRPAGNQPQHF. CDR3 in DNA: TGCAGTGCCATTAGGCCGGCGGGCAATCAGCCCCAGCATTTT.

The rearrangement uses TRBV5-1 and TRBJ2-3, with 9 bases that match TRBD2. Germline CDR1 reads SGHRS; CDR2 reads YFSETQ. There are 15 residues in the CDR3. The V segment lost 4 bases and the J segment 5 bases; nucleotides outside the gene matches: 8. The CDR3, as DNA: TGCGCCAGCAGCCCCGGTGGTAGCGGGAGAGATACGCAGTATTTT. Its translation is CASSPGGSGRDTQYF.

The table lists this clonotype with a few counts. CDR3 sequence reads: CASSVTGQLYNEQFF. DNA of the CDR3: TGTGCCAGCAGCGTAACGGGACAGCTATACAATGAGCAGTTCTTC. The J gene is TRBJ2-1, the V gene TRBV9, with 7 positions matching TRBD1. CDR1 is SGDLS and CDR2 is YYNGEE in the germline V gene. This CDR3 has 15 residues. The J segment lost 4 bases and the V segment lost 1 base, leaving 5 bases of the junction unmatched.

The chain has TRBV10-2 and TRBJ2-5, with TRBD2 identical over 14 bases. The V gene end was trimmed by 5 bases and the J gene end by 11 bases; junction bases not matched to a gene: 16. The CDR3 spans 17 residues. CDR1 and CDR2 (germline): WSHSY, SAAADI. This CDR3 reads CASSLGLAGARLTEQYF. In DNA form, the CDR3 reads TGCGCCAGCAGTCTGGGACTAGCGGGGGCCCGGCTGACGGAGCAGTACTTC.

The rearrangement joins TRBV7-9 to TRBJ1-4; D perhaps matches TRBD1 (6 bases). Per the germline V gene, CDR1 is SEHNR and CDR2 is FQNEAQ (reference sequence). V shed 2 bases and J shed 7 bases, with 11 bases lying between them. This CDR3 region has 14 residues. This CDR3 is CASSLQGMSEKLFF. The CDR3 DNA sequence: TGTGCCAGCAGCTTACAGGGGATGAGTGAAAAACTGTTTTTT.

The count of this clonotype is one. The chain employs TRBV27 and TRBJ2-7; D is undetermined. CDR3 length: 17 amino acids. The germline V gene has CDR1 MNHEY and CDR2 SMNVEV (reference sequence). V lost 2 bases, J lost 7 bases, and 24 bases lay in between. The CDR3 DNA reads TGTGCCAGCAGTTTACTGTGGATCCCCCTCGTTTACAATGAGCAGTACTTC. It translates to CASSLLWIPLVYNEQYF.

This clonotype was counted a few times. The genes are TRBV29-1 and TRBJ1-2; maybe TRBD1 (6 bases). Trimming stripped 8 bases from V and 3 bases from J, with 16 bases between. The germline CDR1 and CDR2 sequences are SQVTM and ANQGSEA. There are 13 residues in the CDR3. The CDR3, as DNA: TGCAGCAGATTAACAGGGCTCCACTATGGCTACACCTTC. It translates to CSRLTGLHYGYTF.

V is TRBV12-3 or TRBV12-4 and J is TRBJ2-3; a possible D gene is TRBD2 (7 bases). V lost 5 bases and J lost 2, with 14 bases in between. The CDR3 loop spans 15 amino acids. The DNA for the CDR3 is TGTGCCAGCAGTCAGCGGGACACCTTCACAGATACGCAGTATTTT. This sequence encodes CASSQRDTFTDTQYF.

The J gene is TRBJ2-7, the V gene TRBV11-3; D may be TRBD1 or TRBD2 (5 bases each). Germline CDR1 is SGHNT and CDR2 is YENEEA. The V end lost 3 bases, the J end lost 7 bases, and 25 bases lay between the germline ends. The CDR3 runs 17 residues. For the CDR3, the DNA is TGTGCCAGCAGCTTTTCGACAGTCCGGGACGCCCCCAATGAGCAGTACTTC. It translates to CASSFSTVRDAPNEQYF.

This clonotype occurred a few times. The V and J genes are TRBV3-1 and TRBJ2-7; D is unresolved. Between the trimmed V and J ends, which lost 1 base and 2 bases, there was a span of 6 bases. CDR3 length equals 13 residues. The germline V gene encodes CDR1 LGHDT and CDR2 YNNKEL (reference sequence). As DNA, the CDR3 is TGTGCCAGCAGCCAAGCGGCCGCCTACGAGCAGTACTTC. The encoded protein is CASSQAAAYEQYF.

CDR3 protein: CASGFGGPSGNTIYF. CDR3 nucleotides: TGTGCTAGTGGTTTCGGGGGACCCTCTGGAAACACCATATATTTT. V is TRBV12-5 and J is TRBJ1-3; TRBD1 might be the D (5 bases). The germline V gene encodes CDR1 LGHNT and CDR2 FRNRAP. Trimming cost V 3 bases and J 0 bases, with 9 bases left between them. This CDR3 comprises 15 residues.

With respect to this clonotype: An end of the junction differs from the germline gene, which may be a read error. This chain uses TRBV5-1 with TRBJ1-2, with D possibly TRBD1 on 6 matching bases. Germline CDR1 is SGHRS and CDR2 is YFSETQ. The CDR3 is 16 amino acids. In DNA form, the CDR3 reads TGCGCCAGCCGAATTGGGCCGGGACACCGTAACTATGGCCACACCTTC. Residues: CASRIGPGHRNYGHTF. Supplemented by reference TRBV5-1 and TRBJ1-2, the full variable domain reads KAGVTQTPRYLIKTRGQQVTLSCSPISGHRSVSWYQQTPGQGLQFLFEYFSETQRNKGNFPGRFSGRQFSNSRSEMNVSTLELGDSALYLCASRIGPGHRNYGHTFGSGTRLTVV.

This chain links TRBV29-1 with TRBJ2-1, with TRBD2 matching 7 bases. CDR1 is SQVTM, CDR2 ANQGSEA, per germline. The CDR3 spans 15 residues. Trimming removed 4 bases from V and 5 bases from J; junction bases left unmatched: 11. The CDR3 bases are TGCAGCGTTGGACTTAGGCTAGCGGCAGACAATGAGCAGTTCTTC. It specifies CSVGLRLAADNEQFF.

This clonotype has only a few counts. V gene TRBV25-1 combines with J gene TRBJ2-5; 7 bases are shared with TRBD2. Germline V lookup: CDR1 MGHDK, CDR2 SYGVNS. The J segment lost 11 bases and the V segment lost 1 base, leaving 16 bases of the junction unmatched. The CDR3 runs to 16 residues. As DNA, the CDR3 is TGTGCCAGCAGTGAATTTGGGGGGGGACCTTTCAATGAGCAGTACTTC. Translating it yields CASSEFGGGPFNEQYF.

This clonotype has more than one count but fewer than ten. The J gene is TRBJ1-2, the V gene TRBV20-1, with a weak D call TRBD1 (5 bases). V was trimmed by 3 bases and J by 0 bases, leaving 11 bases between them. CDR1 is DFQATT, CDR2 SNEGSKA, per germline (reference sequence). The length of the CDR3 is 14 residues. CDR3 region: CSASIRTTNYGYTF. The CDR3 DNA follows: TGCAGTGCTAGTATTAGGACAACTAACTATGGCTACACCTTC.

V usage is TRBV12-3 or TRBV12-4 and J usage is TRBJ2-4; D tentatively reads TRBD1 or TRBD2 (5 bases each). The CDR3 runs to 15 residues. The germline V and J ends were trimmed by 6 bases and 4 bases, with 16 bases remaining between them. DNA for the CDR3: TGTGCCAGCAGGAGGGACGGGGCCGCTAAAAACATTCAGTACTTC. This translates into CASRRDGAAKNIQYF.

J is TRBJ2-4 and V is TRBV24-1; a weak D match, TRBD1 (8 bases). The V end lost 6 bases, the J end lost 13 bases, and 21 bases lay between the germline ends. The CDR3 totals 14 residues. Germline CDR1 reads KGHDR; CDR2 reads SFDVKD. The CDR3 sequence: CATSYNGQGGGQYF. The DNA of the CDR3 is TGTGCCACCAGTTATAACGGACAGGGCGGGGGACAGTACTTC.

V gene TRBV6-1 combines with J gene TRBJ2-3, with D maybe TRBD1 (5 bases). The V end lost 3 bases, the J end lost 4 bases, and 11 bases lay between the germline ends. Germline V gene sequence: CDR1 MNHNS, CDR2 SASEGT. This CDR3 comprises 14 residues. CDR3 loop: CASSDRVAADTQYF. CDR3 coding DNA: TGTGCCAGCAGTGACAGGGTGGCTGCAGATACGCAGTATTTT.

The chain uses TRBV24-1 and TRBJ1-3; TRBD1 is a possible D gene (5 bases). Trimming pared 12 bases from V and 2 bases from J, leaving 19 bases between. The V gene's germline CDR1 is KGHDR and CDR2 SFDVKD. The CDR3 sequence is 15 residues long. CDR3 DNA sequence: TGTGCCTCCTCGCTTGTGGGGGAGGCTGGAAACACCATATATTTT. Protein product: CASSLVGEAGNTIYF.

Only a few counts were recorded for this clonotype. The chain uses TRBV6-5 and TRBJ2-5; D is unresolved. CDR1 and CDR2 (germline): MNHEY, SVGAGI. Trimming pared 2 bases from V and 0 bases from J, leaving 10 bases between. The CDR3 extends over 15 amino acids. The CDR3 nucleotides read TGTGCCAGCAGTTACAGTGGCCTTTACCAAGAGACCCAGTACTTC. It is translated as CASSYSGLYQETQYF.

Here the CDR3 reads CASSQQGGNEQFF. The CDR3 region has the DNA TGTGCCAGCAGCCAACAAGGGGGGAATGAGCAGTTCTTC. The chain is built from TRBV4-2 and TRBJ2-1; D is perhaps TRBD1 or TRBD2 (6 bases each). V was clipped by 2 bases and J by 7 bases, with 9 bases between them. The CDR3 has 13 amino acids. Per the germline V gene, CDR1 is LGHNA and CDR2 is YNFKEQ.

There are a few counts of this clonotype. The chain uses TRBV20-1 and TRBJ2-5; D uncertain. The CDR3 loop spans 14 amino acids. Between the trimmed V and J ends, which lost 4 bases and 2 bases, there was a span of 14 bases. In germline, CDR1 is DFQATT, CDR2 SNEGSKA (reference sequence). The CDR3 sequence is CSAMGWVRQETQYF. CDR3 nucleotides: TGCAGTGCTATGGGGTGGGTTAGGCAAGAGACCCAGTACTTC.

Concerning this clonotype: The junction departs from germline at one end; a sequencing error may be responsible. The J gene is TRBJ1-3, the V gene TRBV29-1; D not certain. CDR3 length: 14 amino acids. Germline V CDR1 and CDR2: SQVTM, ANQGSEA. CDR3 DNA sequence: TGCAGCGTTGAAGTAGTTCTCTCTGGAAGCACCATATATTTT. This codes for CSVEVVLSGSTIYF.

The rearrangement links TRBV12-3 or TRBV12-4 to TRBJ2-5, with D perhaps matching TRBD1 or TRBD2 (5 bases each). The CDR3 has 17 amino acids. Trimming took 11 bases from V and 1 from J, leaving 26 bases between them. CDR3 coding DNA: TGTGCCGCTAAGAGGGACCTTCGATATCTCCGCCAAGAGACCCAGTACTTC. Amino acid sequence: CAAKRDLRYLRQETQYF.

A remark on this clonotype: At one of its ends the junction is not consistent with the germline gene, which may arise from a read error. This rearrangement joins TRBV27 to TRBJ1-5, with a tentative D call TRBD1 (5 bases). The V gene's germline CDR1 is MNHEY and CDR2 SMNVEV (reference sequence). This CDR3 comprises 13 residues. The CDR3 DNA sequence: TGTGCCGGCAGTTTGGGGCTTAATCAGCCCCAGCATTTT. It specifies CAGSLGLNQPQHF.

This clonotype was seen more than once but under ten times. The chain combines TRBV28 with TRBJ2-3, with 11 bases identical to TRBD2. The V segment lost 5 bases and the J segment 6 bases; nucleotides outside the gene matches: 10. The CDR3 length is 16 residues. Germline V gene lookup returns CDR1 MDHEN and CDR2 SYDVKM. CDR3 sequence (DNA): TGTGCCAGCAGTGGGATACTAGCGGGAGTTACGGATACGCAGTATTTT. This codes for CASSGILAGVTDTQYF.

The CDR3 spells CSGQGTLATEAFF. The CDR3 DNA sequence: TGCAGCGGACAGGGAACGTTAGCCACTGAAGCTTTCTTT. The chain uses TRBV29-1 and TRBJ1-1; 7 bases are shared with TRBD1. The CDR3 loop spans 13 amino acids. Germline V gene data show CDR1 as SQVTM and CDR2 as ANQGSEA. The trim removed 7 bases at V and 4 bases at J, leaving 9 bases unmatched.